The T cell receptor beta chain under discussion was sequenced for a study of blood T cells in healthy people across ages. The second PCR ran roughly 6 to 12 cycles with a sample-barcoded 5' primer and J-beta primers. Template switching added a 12-random-nucleotide identifier to every cDNA molecule. Each CDR3 protein is one row after TCRdb ran MiXCR on the 5' RACE reads. The data contain about 570,000 distinct CDR3 sequences, 25% to 30% of them singletons. The CDR3 has 16 amino acids. V lost 6 bases and J lost 2; bases outside the gene matches: 7. The gene calls are TRBV12-3 or TRBV12-4 and TRBJ2-1, with 10 bases that match TRBD2. This TCR came from a woman aged 70-85 years in good health. Sequenced material: blood. The CDR3 sequence is CASSTSGVLTYNEQFF. CDR3 in DNA: TGTGCCAGCAGCACTAGCGGGGTCCTAACCTACAATGAGCAGTTCTTC.